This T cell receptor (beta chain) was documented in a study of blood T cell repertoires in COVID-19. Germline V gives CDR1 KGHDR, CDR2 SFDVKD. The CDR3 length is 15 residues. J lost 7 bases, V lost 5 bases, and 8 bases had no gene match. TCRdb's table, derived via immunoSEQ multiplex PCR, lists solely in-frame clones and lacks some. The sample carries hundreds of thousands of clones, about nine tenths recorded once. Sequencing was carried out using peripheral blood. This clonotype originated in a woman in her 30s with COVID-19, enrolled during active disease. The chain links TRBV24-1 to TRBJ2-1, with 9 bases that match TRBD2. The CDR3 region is CATSVAGGPVNEQFF. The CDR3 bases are TGTGCCACCAGTGTGGCGGGGGGGCCGGTTAATGAGCAGTTCTTC.